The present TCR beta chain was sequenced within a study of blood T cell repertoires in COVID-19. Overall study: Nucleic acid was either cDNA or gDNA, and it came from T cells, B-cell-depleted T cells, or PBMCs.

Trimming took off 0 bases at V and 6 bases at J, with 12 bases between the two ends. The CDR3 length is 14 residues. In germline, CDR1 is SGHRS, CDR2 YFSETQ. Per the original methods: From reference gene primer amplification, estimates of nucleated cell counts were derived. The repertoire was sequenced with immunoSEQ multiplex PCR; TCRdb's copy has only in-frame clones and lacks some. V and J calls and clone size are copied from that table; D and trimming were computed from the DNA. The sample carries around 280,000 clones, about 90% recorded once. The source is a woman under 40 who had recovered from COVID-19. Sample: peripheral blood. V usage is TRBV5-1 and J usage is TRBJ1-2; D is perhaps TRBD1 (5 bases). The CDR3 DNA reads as TGCGCCAGCAGCTTGGCCTCGGACACCGATGGCTACACCTTC. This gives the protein CASSLASDTDGYTF.